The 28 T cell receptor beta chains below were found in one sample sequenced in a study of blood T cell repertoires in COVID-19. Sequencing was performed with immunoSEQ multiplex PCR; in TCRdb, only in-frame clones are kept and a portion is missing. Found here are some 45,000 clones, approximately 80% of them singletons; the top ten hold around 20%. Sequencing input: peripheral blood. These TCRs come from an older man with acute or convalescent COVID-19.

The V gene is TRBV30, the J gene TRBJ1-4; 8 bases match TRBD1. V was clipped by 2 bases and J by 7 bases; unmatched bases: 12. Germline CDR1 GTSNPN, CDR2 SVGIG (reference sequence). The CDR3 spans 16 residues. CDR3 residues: CAWSTGQGRGVEKLFF. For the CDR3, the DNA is TGTGCCTGGAGTACTGGACAGGGAAGGGGAGTTGAAAAACTGTTTTTT.

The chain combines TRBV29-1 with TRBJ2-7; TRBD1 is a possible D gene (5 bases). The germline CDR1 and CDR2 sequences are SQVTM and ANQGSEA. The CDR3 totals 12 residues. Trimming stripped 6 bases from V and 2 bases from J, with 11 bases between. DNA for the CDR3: TGCAGCGTCCAGGGCCAAACCTACGAGCAGTACTTC. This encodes CSVQGQTYEQYF.

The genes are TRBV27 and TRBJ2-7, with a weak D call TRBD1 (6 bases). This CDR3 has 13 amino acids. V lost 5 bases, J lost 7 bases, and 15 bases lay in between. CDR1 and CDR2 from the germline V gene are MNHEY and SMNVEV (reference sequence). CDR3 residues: CASSNYGTPEQYF. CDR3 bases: TGTGCCAGCAGTAACTACGGGACACCGGAGCAGTACTTC.

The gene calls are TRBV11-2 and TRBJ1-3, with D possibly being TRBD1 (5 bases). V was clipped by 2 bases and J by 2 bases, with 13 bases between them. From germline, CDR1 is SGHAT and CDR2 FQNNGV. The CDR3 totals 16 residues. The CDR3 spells CASSLIGGSAGNTIYF. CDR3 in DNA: TGTGCCAGCAGCTTAATCGGGGGATCAGCTGGAAACACCATATATTTT.

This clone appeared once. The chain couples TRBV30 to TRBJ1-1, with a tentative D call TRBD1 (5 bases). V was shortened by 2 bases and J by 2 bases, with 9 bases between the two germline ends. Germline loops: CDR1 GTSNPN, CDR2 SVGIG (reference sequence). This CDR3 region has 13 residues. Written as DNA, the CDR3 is TGTGCCTGGAGTCACGGACAAAACACTGAAGCTTTCTTT. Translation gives CAWSHGQNTEAFF.

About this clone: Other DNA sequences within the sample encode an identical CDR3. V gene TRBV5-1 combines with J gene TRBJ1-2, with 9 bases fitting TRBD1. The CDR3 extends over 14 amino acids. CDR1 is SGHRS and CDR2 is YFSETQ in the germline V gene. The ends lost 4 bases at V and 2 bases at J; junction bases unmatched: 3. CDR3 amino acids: CASSPGQGNYGYTF. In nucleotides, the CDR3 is TGCGCCAGCAGCCCAGGACAGGGGAACTATGGCTACACCTTC.

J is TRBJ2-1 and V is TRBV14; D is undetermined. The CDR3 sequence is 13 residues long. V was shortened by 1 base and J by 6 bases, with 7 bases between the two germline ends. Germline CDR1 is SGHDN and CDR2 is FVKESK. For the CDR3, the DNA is TGTGCCAGCAGCCAAGCCCCAGGCAATGAGCAGTTCTTC. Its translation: CASSQAPGNEQFF.

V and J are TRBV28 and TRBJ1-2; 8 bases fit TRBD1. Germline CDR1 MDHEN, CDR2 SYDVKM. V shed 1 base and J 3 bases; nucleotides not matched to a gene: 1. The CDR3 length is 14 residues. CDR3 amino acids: CASSLYRGDYGYTF. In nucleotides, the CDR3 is TGTGCCAGCAGTTTATACAGGGGGGACTATGGCTACACCTTC.

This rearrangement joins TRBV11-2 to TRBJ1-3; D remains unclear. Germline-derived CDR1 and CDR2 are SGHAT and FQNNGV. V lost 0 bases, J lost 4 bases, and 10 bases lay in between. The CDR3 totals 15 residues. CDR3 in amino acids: CASSLDSSQGNTIYF. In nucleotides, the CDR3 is TGTGCCAGCAGCTTAGATAGCAGCCAAGGAAACACCATATATTTT.

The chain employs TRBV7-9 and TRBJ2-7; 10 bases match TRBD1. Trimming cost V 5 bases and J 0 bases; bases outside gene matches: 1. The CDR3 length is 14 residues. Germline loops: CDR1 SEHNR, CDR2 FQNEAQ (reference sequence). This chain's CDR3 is CASSRTGGSYEQYF. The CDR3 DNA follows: TGTGCCAGCAGCCGGACAGGGGGCTCCTACGAGCAGTACTTC.

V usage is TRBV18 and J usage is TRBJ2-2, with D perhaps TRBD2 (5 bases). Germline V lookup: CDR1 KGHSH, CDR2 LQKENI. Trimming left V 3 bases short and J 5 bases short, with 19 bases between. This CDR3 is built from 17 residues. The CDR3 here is CASSPLQAGGRTGELFF. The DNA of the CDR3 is TGTGCCAGCTCACCCTTGCAGGCAGGAGGAAGAACCGGGGAGCTGTTTTTT. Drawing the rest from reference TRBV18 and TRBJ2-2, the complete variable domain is NAGVMQNPRHLVRRRGQEARLRCSPMKGHSHVYWYRQLPEEGLKFMVYLQKENIIDESGMPKERFSAEFPKEGPSILRIQQVVRGDSAAYFCASSPLQAGGRTGELFFGEGSRLTVL.

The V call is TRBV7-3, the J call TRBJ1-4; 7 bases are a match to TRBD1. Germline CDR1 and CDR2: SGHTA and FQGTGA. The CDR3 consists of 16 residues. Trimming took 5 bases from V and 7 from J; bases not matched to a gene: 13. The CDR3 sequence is CASSPAEQGGSEKLFF. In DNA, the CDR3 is TGTGCCAGCAGCCCGGCCGAGCAGGGGGGTAGTGAAAAACTGTTTTTT.

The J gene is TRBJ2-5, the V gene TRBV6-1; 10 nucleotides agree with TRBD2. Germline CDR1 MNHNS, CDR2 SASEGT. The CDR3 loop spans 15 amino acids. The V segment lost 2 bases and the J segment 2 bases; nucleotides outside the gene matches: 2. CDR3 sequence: CASSEQAGGQETQYF. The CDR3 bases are TGTGCCAGCAGTGAACAAGCGGGGGGGCAAGAGACCCAGTACTTC.

The chain's CDR3 is CASSLQKNQPQHF. The CDR3 bases are TGTGCCAGCAGCTTACAGAAAAATCAGCCCCAGCATTTT. J is TRBJ1-5 and V is TRBV7-2, with no clear D. In germline, CDR1 is SGHTA, CDR2 FQGNSA. The CDR3 has 13 amino acids. The germline V and J ends were trimmed by 2 bases and 4 bases, with 6 bases remaining between them.

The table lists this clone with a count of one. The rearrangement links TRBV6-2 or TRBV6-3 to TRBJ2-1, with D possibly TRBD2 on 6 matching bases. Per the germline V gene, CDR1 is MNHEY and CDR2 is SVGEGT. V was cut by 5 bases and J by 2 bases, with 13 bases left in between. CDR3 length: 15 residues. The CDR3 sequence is CASSRLGGAYNEQFF. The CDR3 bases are TGTGCCAGCAGTAGGCTGGGGGGAGCCTACAATGAGCAGTTCTTC.

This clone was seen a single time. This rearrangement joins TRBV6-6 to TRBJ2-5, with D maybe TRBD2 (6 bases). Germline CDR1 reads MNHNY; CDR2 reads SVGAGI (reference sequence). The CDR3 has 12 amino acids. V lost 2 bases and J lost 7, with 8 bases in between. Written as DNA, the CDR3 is TGTGCCAGCAGTTACCCGGAGGGGACCCAGTACTTC. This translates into CASSYPEGTQYF.

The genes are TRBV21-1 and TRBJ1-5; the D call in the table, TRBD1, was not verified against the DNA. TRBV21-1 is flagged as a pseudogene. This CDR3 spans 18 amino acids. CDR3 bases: TGTGCCAGCAGCCCCCGGGACAGAGATGGAATCTACAATCAGCCCCAGCATTTT. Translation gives CASSPRDRDGIYNQPQHF.

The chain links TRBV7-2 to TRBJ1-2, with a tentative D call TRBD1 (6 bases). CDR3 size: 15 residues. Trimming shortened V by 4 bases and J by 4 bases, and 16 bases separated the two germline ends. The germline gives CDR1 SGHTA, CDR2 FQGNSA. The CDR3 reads CASSSPGQPLYGYTF. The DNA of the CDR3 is TGTGCCAGCAGCTCGCCGGGACAACCACTCTATGGCTACACCTTC.

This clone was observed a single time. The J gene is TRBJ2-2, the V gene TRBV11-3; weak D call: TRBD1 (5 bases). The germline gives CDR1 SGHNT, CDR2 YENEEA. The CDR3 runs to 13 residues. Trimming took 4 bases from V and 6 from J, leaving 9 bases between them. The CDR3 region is CASSSQGSGELFF. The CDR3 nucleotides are TGTGCCAGCAGCTCCCAGGGATCCGGGGAGCTGTTTTTT.

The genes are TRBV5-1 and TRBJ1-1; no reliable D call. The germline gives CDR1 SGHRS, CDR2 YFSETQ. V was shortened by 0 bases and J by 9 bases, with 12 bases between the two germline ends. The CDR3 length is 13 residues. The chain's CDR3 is CASSLVPREKAFF. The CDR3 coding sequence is TGCGCCAGCAGCTTGGTTCCGCGCGAGAAAGCTTTCTTT.

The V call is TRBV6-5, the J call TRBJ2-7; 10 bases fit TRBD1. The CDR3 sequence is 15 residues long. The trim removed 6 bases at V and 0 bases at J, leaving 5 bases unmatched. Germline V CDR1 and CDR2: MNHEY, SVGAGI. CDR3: CASRMGQGSSYEQYF. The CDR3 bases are TGTGCCAGCAGGATGGGACAGGGGTCCTCCTACGAGCAGTACTTC.

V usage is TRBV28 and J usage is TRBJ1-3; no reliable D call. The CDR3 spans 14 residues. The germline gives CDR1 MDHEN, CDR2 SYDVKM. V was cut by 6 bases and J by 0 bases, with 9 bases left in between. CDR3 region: CASSLTSSGNTIYF. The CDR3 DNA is TGTGCCAGCAGCTTGACAAGCTCTGGAAACACCATATATTTT.

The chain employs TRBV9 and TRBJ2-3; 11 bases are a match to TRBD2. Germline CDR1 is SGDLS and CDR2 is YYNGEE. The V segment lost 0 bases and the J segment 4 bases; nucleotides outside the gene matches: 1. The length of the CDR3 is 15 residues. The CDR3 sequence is CASSVALAGADTQYF. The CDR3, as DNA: TGTGCCAGCAGCGTAGCACTAGCGGGGGCAGATACGCAGTATTTT.

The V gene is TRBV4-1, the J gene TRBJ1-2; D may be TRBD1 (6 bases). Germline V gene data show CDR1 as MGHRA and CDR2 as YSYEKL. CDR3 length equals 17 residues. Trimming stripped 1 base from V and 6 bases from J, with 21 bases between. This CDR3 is CASSQGASQGQWDGYTF. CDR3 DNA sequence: TGCGCCAGCAGCCAAGGGGCGTCCCAGGGGCAATGGGATGGCTACACCTTC.

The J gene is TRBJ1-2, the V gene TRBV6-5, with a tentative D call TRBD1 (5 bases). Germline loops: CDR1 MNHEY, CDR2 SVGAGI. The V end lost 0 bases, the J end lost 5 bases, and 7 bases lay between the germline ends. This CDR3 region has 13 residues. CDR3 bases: TGTGCCAGCAGTTACTCACGGGGGTATGGCTACACCTTC. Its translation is CASSYSRGYGYTF.

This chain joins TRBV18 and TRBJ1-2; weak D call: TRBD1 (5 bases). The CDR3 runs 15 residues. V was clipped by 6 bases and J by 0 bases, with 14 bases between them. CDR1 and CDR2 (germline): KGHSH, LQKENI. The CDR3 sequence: CASSPARDTNYGYTF. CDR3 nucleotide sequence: TGTGCCAGCTCCCCCGCCAGGGATACTAACTATGGCTACACCTTC.

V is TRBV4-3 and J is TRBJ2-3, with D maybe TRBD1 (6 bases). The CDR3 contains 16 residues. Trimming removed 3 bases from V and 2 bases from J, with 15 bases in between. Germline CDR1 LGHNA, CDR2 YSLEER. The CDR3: CASSQARGSDTDTQYF. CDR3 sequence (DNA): TGCGCCAGCAGCCAGGCTAGGGGGTCTGACACAGATACGCAGTATTTT.

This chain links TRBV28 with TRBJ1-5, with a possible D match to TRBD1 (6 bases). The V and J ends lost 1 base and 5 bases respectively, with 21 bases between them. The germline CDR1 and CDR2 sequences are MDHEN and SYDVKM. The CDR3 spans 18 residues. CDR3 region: CASSLSPGLGAVDQPQHF. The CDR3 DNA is TGTGCCAGCAGTTTATCTCCGGGTTTGGGGGCGGTCGATCAGCCCCAGCATTTT.